The text below deals with one T cell receptor (beta chain). Regarding time point: patch test 2, 6 weeks after DPC sensitization. Treatment meaning: therapeutic diphenylcyclopropenone sensitization with weekly scalp DPC. Trimming removed 5 bases from V and 4 bases from J, with 14 bases in between. The CDR3 is made up of 14 amino acids. The source of the sample is a study of human T cells and chemical hapten exposure. TCRdb analysed the RACE reads with MiXCR anew, one entry per CDR3 protein. The repertoire holds approximately 75,000 distinct CDR3 sequences, 7.5% to 9.5% seen once, with roughly 3% in the top ten.

The clonotype comes from a woman between 50 and 59 years old with alopecia areata. Some clones in this sample may be carry-over from other donors' samples. The J gene is TRBJ1-2, the V gene TRBV12-3 or TRBV12-4; D unclear. The starting material was whole blood, obtained in connection with sensitization to the hapten diphenylcyclopropenone (DPC). The CDR3 region is CASSEPAPGYGYTF. DNA of the CDR3: TGTGCCAGCAGTGAACCAGCTCCAGGCTATGGCTACACCTTC.